Each of the 26 T cell receptor beta chains below was sequenced from the same sample in a study of shared T cell receptors in the human thymus. The method was immunoSEQ multiplex PCR; TCRdb's version includes in-frame clones alone and lacks a portion of them. This table has hundreds of thousands of clones, about 84% appearing once. The same data also contributed to another study, on human thymus T cells.

The sample consisted of thymocytes. The receptor source for this set is a boy less than two years old with a congenital heart defect.

The chain uses TRBV25-1 and TRBJ2-1; no reliable D call. Trimming shortened V by 7 bases and J by 0 bases, and 10 bases separated the two germline ends. The CDR3 is 14 residues long. CDR1 is MGHDK and CDR2 is SYGVNS in the germline V gene. CDR3 DNA sequence: TGTGCCAGCATCTCCTCCAGCTCCTACAATGAGCAGTTCTTC. Translated: CASISSSSYNEQFF.

The chain links TRBV29-1 to TRBJ2-1, with 13 bases identical to TRBD2. Germline trimming cut 4 bases from V and 5 bases from J; bases unmatched to any gene: 5. The CDR3 spans 15 residues. The germline V gene encodes CDR1 SQVTM and CDR2 ANQGSEA. The CDR3 region is CSVGTSGSTDNEQFF. Here the CDR3 DNA reads TGCAGCGTTGGGACTAGCGGGAGTACGGACAATGAGCAGTTCTTC.

This sequence joins TRBV28 and TRBJ1-5, with D hard to call. The CDR3 has 16 amino acids. Germline V gives CDR1 MDHEN, CDR2 SYDVKM. The V end lost 2 bases, the J end lost 0 bases, and 11 bases lay between the germline ends. For the CDR3, the DNA is TGTGCCAGCAGTTTAGGCACACCCAATAGCAATCAGCCCCAGCATTTT. Residues: CASSLGTPNSNQPQHF.

This chain links TRBV27 with TRBJ2-2, with 11 nucleotides matching TRBD1. Germline CDR1 is MNHEY and CDR2 is SMNVEV (reference sequence). V gave up 7 bases and J gave up 5 bases; unmatched junction bases: 3. CDR3 length equals 14 residues. CDR3 DNA: TGTGCCAGCAAGGGACAGGGGGATACCGGGGAGCTGTTTTTT. Encoded protein: CASKGQGDTGELFF.

The chain uses TRBV5-6 and TRBJ2-1; maybe TRBD2 (6 bases). CDR3 length equals 18 residues. V was clipped by 0 bases and J by 3 bases, with 19 bases between them. The germline V gene has CDR1 SGHDT and CDR2 YYEEEE. The CDR3 DNA is TGTGCCAGCAGCTTGGGGGGGTGGAGGGAGGAGGTCTACAATGAGCAGTTCTTC. Its translation is CASSLGGWREEVYNEQFF.

This clone has only a few counts. This rearrangement joins TRBV7-9 to TRBJ2-3; TRBD1 might be the D (5 bases). The CDR3 contains 15 residues. V gave up 0 bases and J gave up 2 bases, with 9 bases separating them. CDR1 is SEHNR and CDR2 is FQNEAQ in the germline V gene (reference sequence). CDR3 amino acids: CASSLAPRDTDTQYF. CDR3 nucleotide sequence: TGTGCCAGCAGCTTAGCGCCCAGGGACACAGATACGCAGTATTTT.

This clone was seen only a few times. The chain recombines TRBV19 with TRBJ2-1, with 9 bases that match TRBD2. J was trimmed by 7 bases and V by 4 bases; bases with no gene match: 2. The germline CDR1 and CDR2 sequences are LNHDA and SQIVND (reference sequence). The CDR3 totals 13 residues. The CDR3 DNA reads TGTGCCAGTAGTACCAGCGGGAGGAATGAGCAGTTCTTC. Translating it yields CASSTSGRNEQFF.

The chain couples TRBV2 to TRBJ2-2; a weak D match, TRBD1 (6 bases). The ends were cut back, 4 bases at V and 6 bases at J, with 24 bases in the middle. Germline V gene sequence: CDR1 SNHLY, CDR2 FYNNEI. CDR3 length: 18 residues. The CDR3 DNA is TGTGCCAGCAGTGGCCACAGTGAGGGGGTCGACCGGTCCGGGGAGCTGTTTTTT. It translates to CASSGHSEGVDRSGELFF. Combining the CDR3 with reference TRBV2 and TRBJ2-2 gives the whole variable domain EPEVTQTPSHQVTQMGQEVILRCVPISNHLYFYWYRQILGQKVEFLVSFYNNEISEKSEIFDDQFSVERPDGSNFTLKIRSTKLEDSAMYFCASSGHSEGVDRSGELFFGEGSRLTVL.

This chain connects TRBV28 to TRBJ2-3, with D uncertain. The CDR3 length is 15 residues. Per the germline V gene, CDR1 is MDHEN and CDR2 is SYDVKM. V shed 2 bases and J shed 2 bases, with 11 bases lying between them. The CDR3 sequence: CASSLNSSNTDTQYF. The CDR3 DNA reads as TGTGCCAGCAGTTTAAACAGTTCTAACACAGATACGCAGTATTTT.

The genes are TRBV27 and TRBJ2-1, with 12 bases lining up with TRBD2. V lost 3 bases to trimming and J lost 10 bases; unmatched junction nucleotides: 4. The length of the CDR3 is 14 residues. From germline, CDR1 is MNHEY and CDR2 SMNVEV (reference sequence). The CDR3 spells CASSFPTSGREQFF. The DNA of the CDR3 is TGTGCCAGCAGTTTCCCGACTAGCGGGAGAGAGCAGTTCTTC.

CDR3 in DNA: TGTGCCAGCAGCTCGACTAGCGCAGGGGGAACCGGGGAGCTGTTTTTT. This encodes CASSSTSAGGTGELFF. V usage is TRBV7-6 and J usage is TRBJ2-2; maybe TRBD2 (8 bases). The CDR3 is 16 amino acids. The germline V gene has CDR1 SGHVS and CDR2 FNYEAQ. The germline V and J ends were trimmed by 4 bases and 5 bases, with 17 bases remaining between them.

The chain combines TRBV10-3 with TRBJ2-2, with D uncertain. Germline CDR1 ENHRY, CDR2 SYGVKD. CDR3 length equals 13 residues. V dropped 4 bases and J dropped 6 bases, with 9 bases sitting between them. CDR3 protein: CAISVGYAGELFF. CDR3 bases: TGTGCCATCAGTGTCGGGTACGCCGGGGAGCTGTTTTTT.

The CDR3 sequence is CASSLGTSVNEQYF. The DNA of the CDR3 is TGTGCCAGCAGTTTGGGGACTAGCGTGAACGAGCAGTACTTC. V is TRBV28 and J is TRBJ2-7, with TRBD2 matching over 10 bases. The germline CDR1 and CDR2 sequences are MDHEN and SYDVKM. V lost 3 bases to trimming and J lost 5 bases; unmatched junction nucleotides: 4. The CDR3 has 14 amino acids.

This clone was observed a single time. The chain is built from TRBV6-5 and TRBJ2-5; a weak D match, TRBD2 (6 bases). The J call may be wrong; the DNA end is better matched by TRBJ2-7. The CDR3 consists of 13 residues. Germline V gene data show CDR1 as MNHEY and CDR2 as SVGAGI. The CDR3 nucleotides read TGTGCCAGCAGTTATGGAGGGCCCTACGAGCAGTACTTC. Translating it yields CASSYGGPYEQYF.

This clone came up once. This sequence joins TRBV28 and TRBJ2-5; 10 bases are a match to TRBD2. The CDR3 length is 18 residues. V lost 5 bases and J lost 4; bases outside the gene matches: 16. Germline CDR1 MDHEN, CDR2 SYDVKM. The CDR3 loop is CASSLLPRASGRLETQYF. The CDR3 nucleotides are TGTGCCAGCAGTCTACTCCCACGGGCTAGCGGGAGACTAGAGACCCAGTACTTC.

The chain employs TRBV9 and TRBJ2-1; 11 positions agree with TRBD1. Germline loops: CDR1 SGDLS, CDR2 YYNGEE. Trimming took 0 bases from V and 9 from J; bases not matched to a gene: 5. This CDR3 contains 15 residues. CDR3 coding DNA: TGTGCCAGCAGCGTAGTGGACAGGGGGCAGGGTGAGCAGTTCTTC. It encodes CASSVVDRGQGEQFF.

The chain combines TRBV29-1 with TRBJ1-4; D is possibly TRBD1 (5 bases). Germline V lookup: CDR1 SQVTM, CDR2 ANQGSEA. There are 14 residues in the CDR3. With 2 bases removed from V and 7 bases from J, the gap between germline ends came to 14 bases. In DNA form, the CDR3 reads TGCAGCGTTGAATGGGGCGCCGACCGTGAAAAACTGTTTTTT. Translating gives CSVEWGADREKLFF.

The chain links TRBV27 to TRBJ1-2; 12 bases map to TRBD1. The V segment lost 11 bases and the J segment 2 bases; nucleotides outside the gene matches: 3. This CDR3 is 13 amino acids long. Germline-derived CDR1 and CDR2 are MNHEY and SMNVEV (reference sequence). The CDR3: CAGGTGGNYGYTF. The CDR3 coding sequence is TGTGCCGGGGGGACAGGGGGCAACTATGGCTACACCTTC.

In this sample, this clone turned up once. The chain uses TRBV7-6 and TRBJ2-1, with 13 bases that match TRBD2. The germline V gene has CDR1 SGHVS and CDR2 FNYEAQ. V shed 5 bases and J 7 bases; nucleotides not matched to a gene: 8. The CDR3 has 16 amino acids. CDR3 sequence: CASSPLLAGGPNEQFF. CDR3 sequence (DNA): TGTGCCAGCAGCCCCCTACTAGCGGGAGGGCCGAATGAGCAGTTCTTC.

This chain links TRBV7-3 with TRBJ2-3, with TRBD2 matching 9 bases. The J segment lost 6 bases and the V segment lost 5 bases, leaving 15 bases of the junction unmatched. There are 17 residues in the CDR3. The germline V gene has CDR1 SGHTA and CDR2 FQGTGA. The CDR3, as DNA: TGTGCCAGCAGCCCCCGGACTAGCGATTCAGGCAGGGATACGCAGTATTTT. Protein product: CASSPRTSDSGRDTQYF.

The genes are TRBV6-6 and TRBJ2-3; maybe TRBD2 (6 bases). The CDR3 has 16 amino acids. The V gene's germline CDR1 is MNHNY and CDR2 SVGAGI (reference sequence). V was cut by 7 bases and J by 2 bases, with 19 bases left in between. Here the CDR3 DNA reads TGTGCCAGCACCCCGGGAGTAGTCGAATACACAGATACGCAGTATTTT. This gives the protein CASTPGVVEYTDTQYF.

The V gene is TRBV27, the J gene TRBJ1-2, with 10 bases matching TRBD1. Germline V gene lookup returns CDR1 MNHEY and CDR2 SMNVEV (reference sequence). The CDR3 has 16 residues. J was trimmed by 4 bases and V by 3 bases; bases with no gene match: 8. CDR3 coding DNA: TGTGCCAGCAGTTTTACGACAGGGGGCGACGGCTATGGCTACACCTTC. It encodes CASSFTTGGDGYGYTF.

CDR3: CSARGFGRLNTEAFF. The CDR3 nucleotides are TGCAGCGCCCGGGGTTTCGGACGGTTGAACACTGAAGCTTTCTTT. The rearrangement uses TRBV29-1 and TRBJ1-1; no clear D. The CDR3 is made up of 15 amino acids. The germline V and J ends were trimmed by 7 bases and 0 bases, with 18 bases remaining between them. Germline V gives CDR1 SQVTM, CDR2 ANQGSEA.

The rearrangement joins TRBV5-6 to TRBJ2-3; 9 bases agree with TRBD1. Germline V CDR1 and CDR2: SGHDT, YYEEEE. CDR3 size: 18 residues. V gave up 3 bases and J gave up 3 bases; unmatched junction bases: 14. The CDR3 protein is CASSSTGQGRFGTDTQYF. CDR3 coding DNA: TGTGCCAGCAGCTCAACGGGACAGGGAAGATTTGGGACAGATACGCAGTATTTT.

This clone turned up a few times. V is TRBV10-1 and J is TRBJ2-5; 11 bases map to TRBD2. Losses at the gene ends were 6 bases for V and 0 bases for J; bases not matched to a gene: 6. The CDR3 is made up of 16 amino acids. Germline V gene lookup returns CDR1 WNHNN and CDR2 SYGVQD (reference sequence). This CDR3 is CASREGLAGNQETQYF. The CDR3 region has the DNA TGCGCCAGCAGGGAAGGACTAGCGGGCAACCAAGAGACCCAGTACTTC.

The gene calls are TRBV4-3 and TRBJ2-7; possible D gene TRBD1, 6 bases. This CDR3 contains 16 residues. V dropped 4 bases and J dropped 0 bases, with 16 bases sitting between them. Germline values: CDR1 LGHNA, CDR2 YSLEER. CDR3 coding DNA: TGCGCCAGCAGCCGGACAGCAGACCTCAGCTCCTACGAGCAGTACTTC. Amino acids: CASSRTADLSSYEQYF.